The T cell receptor beta chain under discussion was sequenced for a study of blood T cell repertoires in COVID-19. Study at large: Donors in the United States, Italy and Spain gave samples during acute or convalescent COVID-19. T cells, B-cell-depleted T cells, or PBMCs provided the cDNA or gDNA that served as material.

The germline gives CDR1 MNHNY, CDR2 SVGAGI (reference sequence). V lost 6 bases and J lost 4; bases outside the gene matches: 9. The CDR3 runs 15 residues. Per the original data handling: Counts of nucleated cells, estimated from reference gene primer amplification, were obtained. Sequencing was performed with immunoSEQ multiplex PCR; in TCRdb, only in-frame clones are kept and a portion is missing. V and J calls and clone size come straight from that table; D and trimming were deduced from the DNA. Of about 68,000 clones in the sample, 90% were seen once. Sequencing was performed on peripheral blood. This clonotype originated in a human donor in a cohort sampled during active COVID-19. The rearrangement joins TRBV6-6 to TRBJ1-1; 9 nucleotides match TRBD1. The CDR3 region is CASRDWDRVSTEAFF. For the CDR3, the DNA is TGTGCCAGCAGGGACTGGGACAGGGTTAGCACTGAAGCTTTCTTT.